The 5 T cell receptor beta chains reported below all come from one sample, sequenced in a study of T cell repertoires in cytomegalovirus infection. TCRdb redid the calling of the reads with MiXCR, one entry per CDR3 protein. The sample consists of roughly 640,000 distinct CDR3 sequences, approximately 25% of them appearing once. Sequencing used CD8+ T cells from PBMCs. The receptors were sampled from a human donor in good health (CMV status not recorded). Some clones in this sample may be carry-over from other donors' samples.

V gene TRBV25-1 combines with J gene TRBJ2-5; 9 nucleotides align to TRBD2. This CDR3 contains 14 residues. Germline trimming cut 4 bases from V and 5 bases from J; bases unmatched to any gene: 5. CDR1 MGHDK and CDR2 SYGVNS come from the germline V gene. The CDR3 is CASSVAGGPETQYF. The CDR3 bases are TGTGCCAGCAGTGTGGCGGGGGGGCCCGAGACCCAGTACTTC. The whole variable domain, filled in from reference TRBV25-1 and TRBJ2-5, reads EADIYQTPRYLVIGTGKKITLECSQTMGHDKMYWYQQDPGMELHLIHYSYGVNSTEKGDLSSESTVSRIRTEHFPLTLESARPSHTSQYLCASSVAGGPETQYFGPGTRLLVL.

The V call is TRBV29-1, the J call TRBJ1-1, with D maybe TRBD1 (5 bases). V shed 5 bases and J shed 6 bases, with 10 bases lying between them. The CDR3 sequence is 11 residues long. Germline CDR1 SQVTM, CDR2 ANQGSEA. This CDR3 reads CSVPQGPEAFF. CDR3 DNA: TGCAGCGTTCCTCAGGGTCCTGAAGCTTTCTTT.

This clonotype has more than one count but fewer than ten. The rearrangement uses TRBV19 and TRBJ2-2; D is possibly TRBD2 (5 bases). The CDR3 has 14 amino acids. From germline, CDR1 is LNHDA and CDR2 SQIVND (reference sequence). V was trimmed by 1 base and J by 4 bases, leaving 7 bases between them. The CDR3 DNA is TGTGCCAGTAGTATAGGGGAGCCCACCGGGGAGCTGTTTTTT. It codes for CASSIGEPTGELFF.

The V gene is TRBV19, the J gene TRBJ1-1; TRBD1 might be the D (5 bases). CDR3 length: 12 amino acids. V lost 5 bases and J lost 5, with 9 bases in between. Germline loops: CDR1 LNHDA, CDR2 SQIVND (reference sequence). CDR3 bases: TGTGCCAGTAGTTGGGAGGGGACTGAAGCTTTCTTT. Its translation: CASSWEGTEAFF.

This clonotype was detected many times. The V call is TRBV7-6, the J call TRBJ2-2; the match to TRBD2 covers 12 bases. This CDR3 spans 18 amino acids. The ends lost 5 bases at V and 3 bases at J; junction bases unmatched: 10. CDR1 is SGHVS, CDR2 FNYEAQ, per germline. In DNA, the CDR3 is TGTGCCAGCAGCCCGAGACTAGCGGGGGACACCCACACCGGGGAGCTGTTTTTT. This gives the protein CASSPRLAGDTHTGELFF.